These T cell receptor beta chains were read from a single sample in a study of blood T cell repertoires in COVID-19. Profiling relied on immunoSEQ multiplex PCR, and the TCRdb table lists in-frame clones only, not all of them. This table holds about 240,000 clones, roughly 77% found once. The sequenced sample was peripheral blood. The receptors here all came from a woman of 80 years or more with acute or convalescent COVID-19. Both conserved end residues are part of each CDR3. D genes are given only for firm matches. Clone size is not always given. Where it is, it says once, few, many or a class for expanded clones.

d_call clone_size j_call v_call cdr3_nt cdr3_aa
TRBD1 . TRBJ1-1 TRBV7-2 TGTGCCAGCAGCTACAGGGGTACTGAAGCTTTCTTT CASSYRGTEAFF
. . TRBJ2-1 TRBV6-6 TGTGCCAGCAGGGAGGGACTTTCCTACAATGAGCAGTTCTTC CASREGLSYNEQFF
. . TRBJ2-7 TRBV21-1 TGTGCCAGCAGCCAGAGGGGGGAGCAGTACTTC CASSQRGEQYF
. . TRBJ2-7 TRBV15 TGTGCCACCAGCAGAGATCGGGGAGGGGACATGAGCTCCTACGAGCAGTACTTC CATSRDRGGDMSSYEQYF
. . TRBJ1-5 TRBV7-2 TGTGCCAGCACTCAACATCCCAATCAGCCCCAGCATTTT CASTQHPNQPQHF
TRBD2 . TRBJ2-1 TRBV19 TGTGCCAGTATGAGACCGGGACTAGCGAAATACAATGAGCAGTTCTTC CASMRPGLAKYNEQFF
TRBD1 . TRBJ2-5 TRBV4-1 TGCGCCAGCAGCCATTCCGCGAGGACAGGGGAGACCCAGTACTTC CASSHSARTGETQYF
TRBD1 few TRBJ1-2 TRBV18 TGTGCCAGCTCACTCCTTCCGGACAGGGCTGCAAAAGGAAGTGGCTACACCTTC CASSLLPDRAAKGSGYTF
. many TRBJ1-3 TRBV30 TGTGCCTGGAGTGTCGGGGGGCCTGGAAACACCATATATTTT CAWSVGGPGNTIYF
. . TRBJ2-2 TRBV10-3 TGTGCCATCAGTCTCGACATAGCGAACACCGGGGAGCTGTTTTTT CAISLDIANTGELFF
TRBD1 few TRBJ1-2 TRBV4-1 TGCGCCAGCAGCCAAGCAGGGGGTAATGGCTACACCTTC CASSQAGGNGYTF
. few TRBJ2-7 TRBV19 TGTGCCAGTAGTATGGGGGAAGGGACTCCCTCCTACGAGCAGTACTTC CASSMGEGTPSYEQYF
. . TRBJ1-2 TRBV12-3/TRBV12-4 TGTGCCAGCAATCCATCCGGCTATGGCTACACCTTC CASNPSGYGYTF
TRBD1 . TRBJ2-3 TRBV6-4 TGTGCCAGCAGCGCCGGGACAGGGGTCACAGATACGCAGTATTTT CASSAGTGVTDTQYF
. . TRBJ1-1 TRBV6-1 TGTGCCAGCAGTGAGCCAAGCATGAACACTGAAGCTTTCTTT CASSEPSMNTEAFF
. once TRBJ2-2 TRBV24-1 TGTGCCACCGGCCAGGGTCCCACCGGGGAGCTGTTTTTT CATGQGPTGELFF
TRBD2 . TRBJ2-2 TRBV6-5 TGTGCCAGCAGTCCAGGGAGGGGCACCGGGGAGCTGTTTTTT CASSPGRGTGELFF
. . TRBJ1-1 TRBV3-1/TRBV3-2 TGTGCCAGCAGCCAAGATAGTCAGGGAGGGAGTTACACTGAAGCTTTCTTT CASSQDSQGGSYTEAFF
TRBD2 . TRBJ2-5 TRBV5-5 TGTGCCAGCAGCTTGGTTACTAGCGGGGGCCCGTACCAAGAGACCCAGTACTTC CASSLVTSGGPYQETQYF
. . TRBJ1-5 TRBV16 TGTGCCAGCAGCTCCGAGTCAGGGTTCGATCAGCCCCAGCATTTT CASSSESGFDQPQHF
TRBD2 once TRBJ2-2 TRBV9 TGTGCCAGCAGCGTAGCTACTTGGGGAGGGACCGGGGAGCTGTTTTTT CASSVATWGGTGELFF
TRBD1 . TRBJ1-4 TRBV28 TGTGCCAGCAGTTTTCCCCTCACAGGGGCCAATGAAAAACTGTTTTTT CASSFPLTGANEKLFF
TRBD2 . TRBJ2-5 TRBV6-2/TRBV6-3 TGTGCCAGCAGTCAAGCGGGACTCGGAGAAGAGACCCAGTACTTC CASSQAGLGEETQYF
. . TRBJ1-1 TRBV28 TGTGCCAGCAGTTCTACCTATGACAGGAACACTGAAGCTTTCTTT CASSSTYDRNTEAFF
. few TRBJ2-3 TRBV6-5 TGTGCCAGCAGGCGGCTACAAGGAGATACGCAGTATTTT CASRRLQGDTQYF
. . TRBJ1-3 TRBV6-6 TGTGCCAGCAGTAGGGACATATCCCCTGGAGGAAACACCATATATTTT CASSRDISPGGNTIYF
. once TRBJ1-5 TRBV5-4 TGTGCCAGCAGCTTGGGATGGACAGCGAGCAATCAGCCCCAGCATTTT CASSLGWTASNQPQHF
. once TRBJ2-6 TRBV6-2/TRBV6-3 TGTGCCAGCAGTTCCGCAGGGGTCGGGGCCAACGTCCTGACTTTC CASSSAGVGANVLTF
. . TRBJ1-1 TRBV4-2 TGTGCCAGCAGCCAAGGGGGGGCTGAAGCTTTCTTT CASSQGGAEAFF
TRBD2 . TRBJ2-3 TRBV28 TGTGCCACTAGCGGGCATGCAGATACGCAGTATTTT CATSGHADTQYF
TRBD2 . TRBJ2-7 TRBV3-1/TRBV3-2 TGTGCCAGCAGATCGACTAGCGGGAGTTCCCCCTACGAGCAGTACTTC CASRSTSGSSPYEQYF
TRBD1 . TRBJ1-2 TRBV11-2 TGTGCCAGCAGCCCCGAGGGGGCGGGGTATGGCTACACCTTC CASSPEGAGYGYTF
TRBD1 . TRBJ2-5 TRBV5-1 TGCGCCAGCAGCTTGGGGGACAGGAGCGCCCAAGAGACCCAGTACTTC CASSLGDRSAQETQYF
TRBD1 . TRBJ1-4 TRBV9 TGTGCCAGCAGCACGGCAGGGGGCCTCTATGAAAAACTGTTTTTT CASSTAGGLYEKLFF
TRBD2 few TRBJ2-2 TRBV7-8 TGTGCCAGCACCCTTAGGGCTGTACCTAGCGGGGGGTTGAACACCGGGGAGCTGTTTTTT CASTLRAVPSGGLNTGELFF
. . TRBJ1-1 TRBV6-5 TGTGCCAGCAGTTATGCCGGGTTAATGAACACTGAAGCTTTCTTT CASSYAGLMNTEAFF
TRBD1 . TRBJ2-7 TRBV7-9 TGTGCCAGCAGCTCGCGGACAGGGGAAAACGAGCAGTACTTC CASSSRTGENEQYF
TRBD1 . TRBJ2-7 TRBV7-2 TGTGCCAGCAGCTTAGCCGCAGGGGGCCACGAGCAGTACTTC CASSLAAGGHEQYF
TRBD1 . TRBJ2-5 TRBV11-3 TGTGCCAGCAGCCCAGGGACAGCCCAAGAGACCCAGTACTTC CASSPGTAQETQYF